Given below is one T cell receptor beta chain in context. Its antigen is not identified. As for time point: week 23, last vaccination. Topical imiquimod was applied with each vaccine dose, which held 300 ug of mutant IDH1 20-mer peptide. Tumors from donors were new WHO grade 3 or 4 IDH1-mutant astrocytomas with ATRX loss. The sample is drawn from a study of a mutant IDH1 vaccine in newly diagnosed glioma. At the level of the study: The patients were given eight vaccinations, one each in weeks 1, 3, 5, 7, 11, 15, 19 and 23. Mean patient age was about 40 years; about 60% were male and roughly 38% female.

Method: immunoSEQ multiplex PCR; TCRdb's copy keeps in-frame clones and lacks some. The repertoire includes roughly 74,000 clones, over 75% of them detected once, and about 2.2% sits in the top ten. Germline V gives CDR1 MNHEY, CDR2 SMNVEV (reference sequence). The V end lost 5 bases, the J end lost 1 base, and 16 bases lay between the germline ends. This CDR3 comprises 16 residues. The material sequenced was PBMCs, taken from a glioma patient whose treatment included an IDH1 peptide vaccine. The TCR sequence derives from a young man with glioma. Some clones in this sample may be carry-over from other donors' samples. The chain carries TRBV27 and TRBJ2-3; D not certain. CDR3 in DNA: TGTGCCAGCAGTGCGAAGATCGGGTACCGCACAGATACGCAGTATTTT. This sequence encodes CASSAKIGYRTDTQYF.